The 29 T cell receptor beta chains below were found in one sample sequenced in a study of blood T cell repertoires in COVID-19. Measured with immunoSEQ multiplex PCR; TCRdb has only the in-frame clones, and not every one. This sample has approximately 210,000 clones, with 80% to 85% found just once. Sequences were obtained from PBMCs or T cells enriched from blood (not recorded which). Receptors were obtained from a woman aged 50 to 60 with acute COVID-19.

The chain links TRBV7-9 to TRBJ2-2, with 8 positions matching TRBD2. Trimming at V came to 5 bases and at J to 3 bases, leaving 5 bases not matched to a gene. Germline V gene lookup returns CDR1 SEHNR and CDR2 FQNEAQ (reference sequence). The CDR3 is 15 residues long. The CDR3 nucleotides are TGTGCCAGCAGCCAGAGCGGGAGTTACACCGGGGAGCTGTTTTTT. It specifies CASSQSGSYTGELFF.

The gene calls are TRBV2 and TRBJ1-4, with D maybe TRBD1 (5 bases). Germline V gives CDR1 SNHLY, CDR2 FYNNEI. CDR3 length: 12 amino acids. V lost 3 bases and J 10 bases, leaving 9 bases between the germline ends. The DNA of the CDR3 is TGTGCCAGCAGTGACAGGGATGTAAAACTGTTTTTT. It codes for CASSDRDVKLFF. The variable domain in full, with the rest retrieved from reference TRBV2 and TRBJ1-4, is EPEVTQTPSHQVTQMGQEVILRCVPISNHLYFYWYRQILGQKVEFLVSFYNNEISEKSEIFDDQFSVERPDGSNFTLKIRSTKLEDSAMYFCASSDRDVKLFFGSGTQLSVL.

The V call is TRBV7-3, the J call TRBJ2-2, with TRBD2 identical over 9 bases. Looked up from germline, CDR1 is SGHTA and CDR2 is FQGTGA. The junction had 19 bases not matched to a gene; V was cut back by 5 bases and J by 6 bases. This CDR3 is 19 amino acids long. The CDR3 region is CASSPRGGLAGGSAGELFF. As DNA, the CDR3 is TGTGCCAGCAGCCCCCGGGGGGGCCTTGCGGGAGGGTCGGCCGGGGAGCTGTTTTTT.

This chain joins TRBV7-9 and TRBJ1-1; D remains unclear. Germline V gives CDR1 SEHNR, CDR2 FQNEAQ (reference sequence). V gave up 8 bases and J gave up 5 bases, with 15 bases separating them. The CDR3 totals 13 residues. The CDR3 DNA reads TGTGCCAGCGATCGGGGTGTGATAACTGAAGCTTTCTTT. Amino acids: CASDRGVITEAFF.

This chain links TRBV14 with TRBJ2-7; 8 positions agree with TRBD2. The CDR3 totals 13 residues. Looked up from germline, CDR1 is SGHDN and CDR2 is FVKESK. V was pared by 1 base and J by 7 bases, with 3 bases of the junction left unmatched. CDR3 nucleotides: TGTGCCAGCAGCCAAGGCGGGAGGAGGGAGCAGTACTTC. Translation gives CASSQGGRREQYF. Full variable domain (remainder filled in from reference TRBV14 and TRBJ2-7): EAGVTQFPSHSVIEKGQTVTLRCDPISGHDNLYWYRRVMGKEIKFLLHFVKESKQDESGMPNNRFLAERTGGTYSTLKVQPAELEDSGVYFCASSQGGRREQYFGPGTRLTVT.

This chain connects TRBV23-1 to TRBJ1-6; D possibly corresponds to TRBD1 (5 bases). TRBV23-1 is an ORF, with its function uncertain. V lost 1 base and J 0 bases, leaving 19 bases between the germline ends. CDR3 length: 20 residues. The CDR3 sequence is CASSQFSSGSGFSYNSPLHF. The CDR3 DNA reads TGCGCCAGCAGTCAATTTTCGTCAGGGTCGGGTTTCTCCTATAATTCACCCCTCCACTTT.

The rearrangement links TRBV30 to TRBJ2-3, with 8 nucleotides matching TRBD2. This CDR3 region has 15 residues. The V gene's germline CDR1 is GTSNPN and CDR2 SVGIG (reference sequence). Trimming cost V 0 bases and J 2 bases; bases outside gene matches: 4. Here the CDR3 reads CAWSVSRGVTDTQYF. The CDR3 DNA reads TGTGCCTGGAGTGTTTCGCGGGGGGTCACAGATACGCAGTATTTT. Full variable domain (remainder filled in from reference TRBV30 and TRBJ2-3): SQTIHQWPATLVQPVGSPLSLECTVEGTSNPNLYWYRQAAGRGLQLLFYSVGIGQISSEVPQNLSASRPQDRQFILSSKKLLLSDSGFYLCAWSVSRGVTDTQYFGPGTRLTVL.

The sample holds one count of this clone. The V call is TRBV5-1, the J call TRBJ2-1, with D unresolved. Looked up from germline, CDR1 is SGHRS and CDR2 is YFSETQ. This CDR3 region has 15 residues. Between the trimmed V and J ends, which lost 0 bases and 0 bases, there was a span of 7 bases. The CDR3 protein is CASSLVWSSYNEQFF. CDR3 coding DNA: TGCGCCAGCAGCTTGGTATGGAGCTCCTACAATGAGCAGTTCTTC.

V usage is TRBV9 and J usage is TRBJ1-2, with no clear D. The germline gives CDR1 SGDLS, CDR2 YYNGEE. Between the trimmed V and J ends, which lost 0 bases and 4 bases, there was a span of 10 bases. The CDR3 loop spans 14 amino acids. In nucleotides, the CDR3 is TGTGCCAGCAGCGTAGATCCAGATCCCTATGGCTACACCTTC. This translates into CASSVDPDPYGYTF.

This clone was picked up a small number of times. CDR3 sequence reads: CASSPLTGRVNTEAFF. CDR3 nucleotides: TGTGCCAGCTCACCTCTCACGGGCAGGGTCAACACTGAAGCTTTCTTT. The rearrangement joins TRBV18 to TRBJ1-1; the D gene is possibly TRBD1 (5 bases). Trimming stripped 3 bases from V and 2 bases from J, with 16 bases between. Germline V gene data show CDR1 as KGHSH and CDR2 as LQKENI. This CDR3 spans 16 amino acids. The full variable domain, its missing parts supplied by reference TRBV18 and TRBJ1-1, is NAGVMQNPRHLVRRRGQEARLRCSPMKGHSHVYWYRQLPEEGLKFMVYLQKENIIDESGMPKERFSAEFPKEGPSILRIQQVVRGDSAAYFCASSPLTGRVNTEAFFGQGTRLTVV.

This clone was seen ten or more times. DNA of the CDR3: TGTGCCAGCAGTTTAGCGGGGCTGAACACCGGGGAGCTGTTTTTT. It codes for CASSLAGLNTGELFF. The rearrangement links TRBV28 to TRBJ2-2, with a weak D call TRBD2 (6 bases). The germline gives CDR1 MDHEN, CDR2 SYDVKM. V was shortened by 2 bases and J by 1 base, with 8 bases between the two germline ends. The CDR3 length is 15 residues.

This chain joins TRBV14 and TRBJ2-7, with 8 bases identical to TRBD1. Per germline, CDR1 SGHDN and CDR2 FVKESK. V dropped 1 base and J dropped 3; count of bases not matched to a gene: 8. CDR3 length: 16 residues. This CDR3 reads CASSQGTGFRNYEQYF. DNA for the CDR3: TGTGCCAGCAGCCAAGGGACAGGGTTTCGGAACTACGAGCAGTACTTC.

The chain is built from TRBV10-3 and TRBJ2-3; 9 positions agree with TRBD2. V lost 8 bases and J lost 6; bases outside the gene matches: 6. The CDR3 contains 13 residues. The V gene's germline CDR1 is ENHRY and CDR2 SYGVKD. This chain's CDR3 is CAIRGGDYDTQYF. The CDR3 coding sequence is TGTGCCATCCGCGGGGGGGACTACGATACGCAGTATTTT.

The rearrangement uses TRBV4-1 and TRBJ2-1; 11 bases map to TRBD2. The CDR3 loop spans 16 amino acids. V shed 3 bases and J 4 bases; nucleotides not matched to a gene: 5. Germline-derived CDR1 and CDR2 are MGHRA and YSYEKL. The CDR3 sequence is CASSQILAGEYNEQFF. Here the CDR3 DNA reads TGCGCCAGCAGCCAGATACTAGCGGGGGAGTACAATGAGCAGTTCTTC.

The chain carries TRBV7-2 and TRBJ1-3, with a tentative D call TRBD1 (5 bases). Germline CDR1 and CDR2: SGHTA and FQGNSA. The V and J ends lost 7 bases and 0 bases respectively, with 10 bases between them. The CDR3 has 14 residues. CDR3 sequence: CASKVDNSGNTIYF. The CDR3 DNA sequence: TGTGCCAGCAAGGTGGACAACTCTGGAAACACCATATATTTT.

This clone was seen a few times. The chain is built from TRBV27 and TRBJ2-1, with D possibly matching TRBD2 (6 bases). Germline V gives CDR1 MNHEY, CDR2 SMNVEV (reference sequence). The CDR3 contains 15 residues. Trimming cost V 5 bases and J 0 bases, with 11 bases left between them. The CDR3 coding sequence is TGTGCCAGCAGTCAGGCGGGATCCTCCTACAATGAGCAGTTCTTC. Translation gives CASSQAGSSYNEQFF.

This rearrangement joins TRBV28 to TRBJ2-1; 10 nucleotides line up with TRBD2. CDR1 and CDR2 from the germline V gene are MDHEN and SYDVKM. V was clipped by 8 bases and J by 6 bases; unmatched bases: 16. CDR3 size: 17 residues. CDR3 bases: TGTGCCAGCCTCCCCCCCCTCGGGAGCGGGAGGGGCAATGAGCAGTTCTTC. Protein: CASLPPLGSGRGNEQFF. Full variable domain (outside the CDR3, taken from reference TRBV28 and TRBJ2-1): DVKVTQSSRYLVKRTGEKVFLECVQDMDHENMFWYRQDPGLGLRLIYFSYDVKMKEKGDIPEGYSVSREKKERFSLILESASTNQTSMYLCASLPPLGSGRGNEQFFGPGTRLTVL.

This chain joins TRBV19 and TRBJ1-2; tentatively, D is TRBD1 (6 bases). CDR1 is LNHDA, CDR2 SQIVND, per germline (reference sequence). The CDR3 extends over 15 amino acids. V was cut by 5 bases and J by 8 bases, with 21 bases left in between. The CDR3 spells CASSPTGLTAGGYTF. For the CDR3, the DNA is TGTGCCAGTAGTCCTACAGGGCTTACGGCAGGAGGCTACACCTTC.

The gene calls are TRBV2 and TRBJ2-7; 10 positions agree with TRBD2. The germline V gene has CDR1 SNHLY and CDR2 FYNNEI. There are 14 residues in the CDR3. With V trimmed by 7 bases and J by 2 bases, 5 bases remained unmatched. CDR3 DNA: TGTGCCAGCAATCCAGCGGGAGGGCCCTACGAGCAGTACTTC. This sequence encodes CASNPAGGPYEQYF.

The CDR3 DNA sequence: TGTGCCAGTGGGATAGCGGGGAGTCAAGAGACCCAGTACTTC. Translation: CASGIAGSQETQYF. V usage is TRBV19 and J usage is TRBJ2-5, with 8 bases aligning to TRBD2. J lost 2 bases, V lost 8 bases, and 7 bases had no gene match. CDR1 and CDR2 (germline): LNHDA, SQIVND (reference sequence). The length of the CDR3 is 14 residues.

This chain links TRBV29-1 with TRBJ2-7; the match to TRBD1 covers 7 bases. V was clipped by 0 bases and J by 2 bases; unmatched bases: 4. The CDR3 has 14 residues. Germline CDR1 reads SQVTM; CDR2 reads ANQGSEA. The CDR3 spells CSVEDQGQPYEQYF. DNA of the CDR3: TGCAGCGTTGAAGATCAGGGACAGCCCTACGAGCAGTACTTC.

The chain employs TRBV7-2 and TRBJ2-1, with TRBD1 matching over 9 bases. After removal of 4 bases from V and 2 bases from J, the junction contained 3 bases not matched to a gene. The CDR3 runs to 15 residues. Germline V gene sequence: CDR1 SGHTA, CDR2 FQGNSA. The CDR3: CASSSGQGTYNEQFF. The CDR3, as DNA: TGTGCCAGCAGCTCGGGACAGGGAACCTACAATGAGCAGTTCTTC. The full variable domain, completed using reference TRBV7-2 and TRBJ2-1, is GAGVSQSPSNKVTEKGKDVELRCDPISGHTALYWYRQSLGQGLEFLIYFQGNSAPDKSGLPSDRFSAERTGGSVSTLTIQRTQQEDSAVYLCASSSGQGTYNEQFFGPGTRLTVL.

The chain is built from TRBV4-1 and TRBJ2-1, with 14 nucleotides matching TRBD2. The V gene end was trimmed by 2 bases and the J gene end by 4 bases; junction bases not matched to a gene: 7. This CDR3 has 18 amino acids. Per germline, CDR1 MGHRA and CDR2 YSYEKL. The CDR3 DNA reads as TGCGCCAGCAGCCAACCTAGGACTAGCGGGAGGACATACAATGAGCAGTTCTTC. It yields the protein CASSQPRTSGRTYNEQFF.

This clone was recorded once. This chain links TRBV15 with TRBJ1-1; 9 nucleotides align to TRBD1. V lost 6 bases, J lost 1 base, and 15 bases stayed unmatched. The CDR3 sequence is 18 residues long. The V gene's germline CDR1 is LNHNV and CDR2 YYDKDF (reference sequence). The CDR3 protein is CATRINTGGASRNTEAFF. The CDR3 DNA follows: TGTGCCACCAGGATTAATACAGGGGGCGCGTCGAGGAACACTGAAGCTTTCTTT.

This clone was seen more than once but under ten times. The genes are TRBV7-2 and TRBJ2-7, with no clear D. Per germline, CDR1 SGHTA and CDR2 FQGNSA. V was shortened by 5 bases and J by 0 bases, with 2 bases between the two germline ends. This CDR3 region has 11 residues. This CDR3 reads CASSLSYEQYF. The DNA of the CDR3 is TGTGCCAGCAGCCTCTCCTACGAGCAGTACTTC.

This chain uses TRBV4-3 with TRBJ2-6; TRBD2 matches at 7 bases. The CDR3 covers 16 residues. V was pared by 0 bases and J by 3 bases, with 2 bases of the junction left unmatched. Germline CDR1 is LGHNA and CDR2 is YSLEER. The CDR3 DNA sequence: TGCGCCAGCAGCCAAGATGCGGGAGTTGGGGCCAACGTCCTGACTTTC. This codes for CASSQDAGVGANVLTF.

This rearrangement joins TRBV18 to TRBJ2-2; D uncertain. The CDR3 runs to 14 residues. V dropped 1 base and J dropped 2 bases, with 5 bases sitting between them. Germline CDR1 and CDR2: KGHSH and LQKENI. The CDR3 region is CASSPRANTGELFF. The CDR3 DNA follows: TGTGCCAGCTCACCACGAGCTAACACCGGGGAGCTGTTTTTT.

Here the CDR3 reads CASSLDSRGHTEAFF. The CDR3 nucleotides read TGTGCCAGCAGCTTAGATAGCAGGGGGCATACTGAAGCTTTCTTT. This rearrangement joins TRBV7-2 to TRBJ1-1; TRBD1 matches 8 bases. The CDR3 extends over 15 amino acids. The V and J ends lost 1 base and 5 bases, in that order; junction bases with no gene match: 6. The germline V gene encodes CDR1 SGHTA and CDR2 FQGNSA.

The V call is TRBV2, the J call TRBJ1-6; 10 bases are shared with TRBD1. Germline lookup yields CDR1 SNHLY and CDR2 FYNNEI. This CDR3 contains 15 residues. V gave up 6 bases and J gave up 6 bases; unmatched junction bases: 5. The CDR3 DNA follows: TGTGCCAGCAGGGGACAGGGGAGCGTTAATTCACCCCTCCACTTT. Translation: CASRGQGSVNSPLHF.